This T cell receptor beta chain was documented in a study of shared clonotypes between healthy human individuals. Trimming took 5 bases from V and 3 from J, leaving 11 bases between them. The CDR3 runs to 14 residues. Germline lookup yields CDR1 SGHRS and CDR2 YFSETQ. Libraries were prepared by immunoSEQ multiplex PCR; TCRdb keeps only in-frame clonotypes and omits some of them. The repertoire includes approximately 620,000 clones, around 97% of them detected once, and about 0.057% sits in the top ten. On this clone: The antigen is undetermined.

General study points: The small donor group covered limited genetic and exposure diversity. When compared with the clonotypes that were shared by all four sorted-subset donors, the non-shared clonotypes turned out to have lower generation probabilities.

This chain uses TRBV5-1 with TRBJ1-4, with D possibly being TRBD1 (6 bases). The source of this sequence is a woman aged 25 to 39 in good health. Sequencing was carried out using naive CD4+ T cells sorted from blood. Subset of the sample: CD45RA+ positively selected. The CDR3 DNA sequence: TGCGCCAGCAGTAGGGGGGCCGCTAATGAAAAACTGTTTTTT. This codes for CASSRGAANEKLFF. Based on the CDR3 plus reference TRBV5-1 and TRBJ1-4, the full variable domain is KAGVTQTPRYLIKTRGQQVTLSCSPISGHRSVSWYQQTPGQGLQFLFEYFSETQRNKGNFPGRFSGRQFSNSRSEMNVSTLELGDSALYLCASSRGAANEKLFFGSGTQLSVL.